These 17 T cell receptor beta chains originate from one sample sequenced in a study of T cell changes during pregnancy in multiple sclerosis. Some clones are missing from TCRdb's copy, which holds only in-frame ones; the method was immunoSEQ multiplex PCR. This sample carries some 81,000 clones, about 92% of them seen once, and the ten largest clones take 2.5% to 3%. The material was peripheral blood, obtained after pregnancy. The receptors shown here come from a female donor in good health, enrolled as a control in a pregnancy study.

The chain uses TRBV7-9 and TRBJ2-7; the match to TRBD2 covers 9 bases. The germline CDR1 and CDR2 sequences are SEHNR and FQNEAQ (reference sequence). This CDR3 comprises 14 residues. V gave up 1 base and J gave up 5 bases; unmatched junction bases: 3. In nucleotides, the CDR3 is TGTGCCAGCAGCTTAGTAGCGGGAGTCCACGAGCAGTACTTC. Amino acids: CASSLVAGVHEQYF.

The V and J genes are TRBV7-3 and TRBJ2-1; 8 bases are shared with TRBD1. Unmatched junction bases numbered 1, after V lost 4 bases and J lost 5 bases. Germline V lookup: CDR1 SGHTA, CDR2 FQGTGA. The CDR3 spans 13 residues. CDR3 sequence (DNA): TGTGCCAGCAGCTGGACAGGGAACAATGAGCAGTTCTTC. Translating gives CASSWTGNNEQFF.

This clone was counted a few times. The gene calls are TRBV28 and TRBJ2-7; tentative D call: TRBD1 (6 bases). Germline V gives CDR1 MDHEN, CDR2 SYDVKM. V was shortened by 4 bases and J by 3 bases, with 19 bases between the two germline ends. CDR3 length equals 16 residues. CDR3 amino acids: CASSSPAKARGYEQYF. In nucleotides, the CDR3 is TGTGCCAGCAGTTCGCCCGCCAAGGCCAGGGGCTACGAGCAGTACTTC.

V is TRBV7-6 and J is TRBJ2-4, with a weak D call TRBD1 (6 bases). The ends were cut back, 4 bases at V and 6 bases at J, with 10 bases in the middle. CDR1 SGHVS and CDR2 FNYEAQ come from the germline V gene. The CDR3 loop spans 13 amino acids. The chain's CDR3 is CASSSDSRNIQYF. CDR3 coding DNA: TGTGCCAGCAGCTCGGACAGCCGAAACATTCAGTACTTC.

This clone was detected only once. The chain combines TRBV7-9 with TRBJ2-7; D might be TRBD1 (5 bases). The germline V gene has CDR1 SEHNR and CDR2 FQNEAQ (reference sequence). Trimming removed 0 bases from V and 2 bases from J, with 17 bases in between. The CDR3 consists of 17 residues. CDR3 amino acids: CASSLARVAGHAYEQYF. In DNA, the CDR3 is TGTGCCAGCAGCTTAGCCCGAGTGGCAGGGCATGCCTACGAGCAGTACTTC.

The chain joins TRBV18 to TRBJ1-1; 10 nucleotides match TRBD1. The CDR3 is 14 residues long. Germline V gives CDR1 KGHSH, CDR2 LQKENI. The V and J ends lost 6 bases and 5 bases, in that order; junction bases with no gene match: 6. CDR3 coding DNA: TGTGCCAGCTCCCCCGGGACAGGGGTTACTGAAGCTTTCTTT. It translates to CASSPGTGVTEAFF.

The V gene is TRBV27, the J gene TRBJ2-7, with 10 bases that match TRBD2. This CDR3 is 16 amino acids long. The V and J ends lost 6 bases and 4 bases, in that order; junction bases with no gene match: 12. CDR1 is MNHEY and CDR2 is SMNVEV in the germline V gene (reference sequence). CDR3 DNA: TGTGCCAGCAGACCCCGTAGCGGGAGGATCTCTTACGAGCAGTACTTC. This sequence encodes CASRPRSGRISYEQYF.

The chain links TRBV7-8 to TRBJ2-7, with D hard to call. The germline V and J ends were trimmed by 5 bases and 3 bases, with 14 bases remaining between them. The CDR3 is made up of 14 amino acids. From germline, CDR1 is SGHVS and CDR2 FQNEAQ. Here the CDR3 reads CASSPSLVGYEQYF. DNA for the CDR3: TGTGCCAGCAGCCCCTCGTTAGTCGGCTACGAGCAGTACTTC.

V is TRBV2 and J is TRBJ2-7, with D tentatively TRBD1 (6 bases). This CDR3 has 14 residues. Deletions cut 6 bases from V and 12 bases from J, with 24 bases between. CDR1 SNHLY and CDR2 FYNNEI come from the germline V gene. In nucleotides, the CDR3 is TGTGCCAGCAGGGTGTCCCGGGACACTATACCCGTGTACTTC. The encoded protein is CASRVSRDTIPVYF.

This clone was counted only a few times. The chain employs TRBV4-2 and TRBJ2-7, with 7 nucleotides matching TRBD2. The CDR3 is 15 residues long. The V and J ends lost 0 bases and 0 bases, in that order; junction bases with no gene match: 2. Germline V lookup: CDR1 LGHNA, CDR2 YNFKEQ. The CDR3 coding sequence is TGTGCCAGCAGCCAAGAGGGGGGGAGCTCCTACGAGCAGTACTTC. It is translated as CASSQEGGSSYEQYF.

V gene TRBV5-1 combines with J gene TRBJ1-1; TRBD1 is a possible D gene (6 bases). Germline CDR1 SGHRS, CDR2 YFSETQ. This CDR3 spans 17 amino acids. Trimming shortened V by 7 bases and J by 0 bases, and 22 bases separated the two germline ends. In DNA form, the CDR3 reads TGCGCCAGCGGGACACGAACGACCAACGCGATGAACACTGAAGCTTTCTTT. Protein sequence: CASGTRTTNAMNTEAFF.

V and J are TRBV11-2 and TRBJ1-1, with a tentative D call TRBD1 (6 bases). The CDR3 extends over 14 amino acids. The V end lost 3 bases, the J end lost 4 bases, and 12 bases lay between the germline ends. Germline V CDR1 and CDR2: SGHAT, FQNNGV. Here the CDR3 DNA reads TGTGCCAGCAGCTTCTCCGCAGGGGTCACTGAAGCTTTCTTT. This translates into CASSFSAGVTEAFF.

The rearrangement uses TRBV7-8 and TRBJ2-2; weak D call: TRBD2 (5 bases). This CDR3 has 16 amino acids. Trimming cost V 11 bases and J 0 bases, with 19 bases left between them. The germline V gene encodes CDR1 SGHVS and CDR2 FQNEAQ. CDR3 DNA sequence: TGTGCCGCGGCGGAGGATGAGCGCGCGAACACCGGGGAGCTGTTTTTT. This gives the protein CAAAEDERANTGELFF.

The CDR3: CASSLRGGSLTDTQYF. The CDR3 DNA sequence: TGTGCCAGCAGCTTACGCGGGGGATCCCTTACAGATACGCAGTATTTT. The chain employs TRBV9 and TRBJ2-3; TRBD2 matches at 7 bases. With V trimmed by 4 bases and J by 3 bases, 11 bases remained unmatched. From germline, CDR1 is SGDLS and CDR2 YYNGEE. The CDR3 sequence is 16 residues long.

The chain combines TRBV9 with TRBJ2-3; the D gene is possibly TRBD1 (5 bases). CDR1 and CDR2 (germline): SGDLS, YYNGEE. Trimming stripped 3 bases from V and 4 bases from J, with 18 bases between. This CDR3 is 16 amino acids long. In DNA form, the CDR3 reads TGTGCCAGCAGCGCATCTCTCTGGGGCGGAGCAGATACGCAGTATTTT. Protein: CASSASLWGGADTQYF. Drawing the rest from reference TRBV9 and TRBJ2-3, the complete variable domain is DSGVTQTPKHLITATGQRVTLRCSPRSGDLSVYWYQQSLDQGLQFLIQYYNGEERAKGNILERFSAQQFPDLHSELNLSSLELGDSALYFCASSASLWGGADTQYFGPGTRLTVL.

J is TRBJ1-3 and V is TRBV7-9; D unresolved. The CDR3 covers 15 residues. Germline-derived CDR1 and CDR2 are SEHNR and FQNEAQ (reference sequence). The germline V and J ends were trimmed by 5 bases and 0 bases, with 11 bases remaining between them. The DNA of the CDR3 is TGTGCCAGCAGCCCACGGGGTCCCTCTGGAAACACCATATATTTT. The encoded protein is CASSPRGPSGNTIYF.

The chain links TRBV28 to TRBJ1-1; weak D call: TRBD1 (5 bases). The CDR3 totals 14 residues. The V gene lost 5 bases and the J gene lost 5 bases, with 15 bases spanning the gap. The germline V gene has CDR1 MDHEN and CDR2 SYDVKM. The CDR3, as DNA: TGTGCCAGCAGTACCGCAGTTCCAGGGACTGAAGCTTTCTTT. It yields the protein CASSTAVPGTEAFF.